This T cell receptor beta chain was sequenced during a study of graft-versus-host responses after intestinal transplantation. Across the whole study: The recipients all started with anti-thymocyte globulin induction and then took tacrolimus and steroids for 2 to 4 years.

Note on this clone: Its antigen is still unknown.

TCRdb's copy holds only in-frame clones and misses some; the assay was immunoSEQ multiplex PCR. The sample holds some 130,000 clones, 80% to 95% seen once. This clonotype originated in a human donor who received an intestinal transplant. The source material was unstimulated CD4+ T cells sorted from spleen or lymph node cells, sampled before intestinal transplant.

CDR3 loop: CASSLEGTAYNEKLFF. CDR3 DNA: TGCGCCAGCAGCTTGGAAGGTACAGCCTATAATGAAAAACTGTTTTTT. The chain uses TRBV5-1 and TRBJ1-4; D is ambiguous. The V gene's germline CDR1 is SGHRS and CDR2 YFSETQ. This CDR3 contains 16 residues. Trimming stripped 0 bases from V and 4 bases from J, with 13 bases between. Variable domain in full (rest from reference TRBV5-1 and TRBJ1-4): KAGVTQTPRYLIKTRGQQVTLSCSPISGHRSVSWYQQTPGQGLQFLFEYFSETQRNKGNFPGRFSGRQFSNSRSEMNVSTLELGDSALYLCASSLEGTAYNEKLFFGSGTQLSVL.